One and the same sample provided the 30 T cell receptor beta chains below, sequenced in a study of cytomegalovirus exposure and HLA in healthy donors. Primers included in the PCR were 60 Vbeta and 13 Jbeta primers. Data came from immunoSEQ multiplex PCR; TCRdb stores just in-frame clones and leaves some out. The table lists tens of thousands of clones, about 77% of them singletons, with around 8.9% in the top ten. Specimen: PBMCs. The receptors here all came from a middle-aged man in good health and CMV-seronegative.

This chain connects TRBV19 to TRBJ2-1, with no clear D. Trimming left V 3 bases short and J 6 bases short, with 9 bases between. Germline loops: CDR1 LNHDA, CDR2 SQIVND (reference sequence). The CDR3 contains 13 residues. Here the CDR3 DNA reads TGTGCCAGTAGTATCGGTCCACCCAATGAGCAGTTCTTC. This codes for CASSIGPPNEQFF.

The V and J genes are TRBV7-9 and TRBJ2-1; 10 bases align to TRBD2. In germline, CDR1 is SEHNR, CDR2 FQNEAQ (reference sequence). With V trimmed by 3 bases and J by 3 bases, 2 bases remained unmatched. CDR3 size: 15 residues. The CDR3 DNA reads TGTGCCAGCAGCTTTCTAGCGGGAGTCTACAATGAGCAGTTCTTC. Translation gives CASSFLAGVYNEQFF.

This chain links TRBV9 with TRBJ1-2; D remains unclear. V was pared by 0 bases and J by 4 bases, with 13 bases between. Germline CDR1 SGDLS, CDR2 YYNGEE. The CDR3 length is 15 residues. The CDR3 region is CASSVEARLLYGYTF. In DNA, the CDR3 is TGTGCCAGCAGCGTAGAGGCCAGACTGCTCTATGGCTACACCTTC.

This chain connects TRBV19 to TRBJ2-5; 9 bases match TRBD1. V shed 2 bases, J shed 4 bases, and the junction held 5 bases outside the gene matches. This CDR3 has 15 amino acids. Per the germline V gene, CDR1 is LNHDA and CDR2 is SQIVND (reference sequence). The CDR3 bases are TGTGCCAGTAGTATACGGGACAGGGTGGCAGAGACCCAGTACTTC. It translates to CASSIRDRVAETQYF. The full variable domain, with the rest looked up from reference TRBV19 and TRBJ2-5, is DGGITQSPKYLFRKEGQNVTLSCEQNLNHDAMYWYRQDPGQGLRLIYYSQIVNDFQKGDIAEGYSVSREKKESFPLTVTSAQKNPTAFYLCASSIRDRVAETQYFGPGTRLLVL.

This clone appeared a single time. The chain uses TRBV19 and TRBJ2-2; 8 nucleotides agree with TRBD2. This CDR3 has 14 amino acids. V shed 1 base and J 9 bases; nucleotides not matched to a gene: 4. Germline-derived CDR1 and CDR2 are LNHDA and SQIVND (reference sequence). CDR3 bases: TGTGCCAGTAGTATAGCGGGGGGGCCCAGGGAGCTGTTTTTT. This sequence encodes CASSIAGGPRELFF.

The rearrangement uses TRBV6-1 and TRBJ2-1; TRBD1 agrees at 9 bases. The V gene's germline CDR1 is MNHNS and CDR2 SASEGT. The CDR3 loop spans 14 amino acids. Losses at the gene ends were 6 bases for V and 7 bases for J; bases not matched to a gene: 7. CDR3 nucleotides: TGTGCCAGCAGCTCCGGGACAGGGTGGAATGAGCAGTTCTTC. Its protein is CASSSGTGWNEQFF.

The chain links TRBV19 to TRBJ2-1; 9 positions match TRBD2. Unmatched junction bases numbered 6, after V lost 0 bases and J lost 0 bases. The CDR3 contains 18 residues. The germline CDR1 and CDR2 sequences are LNHDA and SQIVND (reference sequence). CDR3 nucleotide sequence: TGTGCCAGTAGTATAGAAGCGGGGGGCTCCGCCTCCTACAATGAGCAGTTCTTC. This encodes CASSIEAGGSASYNEQFF. The full variable domain, its missing parts supplied by reference TRBV19 and TRBJ2-1, is DGGITQSPKYLFRKEGQNVTLSCEQNLNHDAMYWYRQDPGQGLRLIYYSQIVNDFQKGDIAEGYSVSREKKESFPLTVTSAQKNPTAFYLCASSIEAGGSASYNEQFFGPGTRLTVL.

About this clone itself: Within the sample, other DNA sequences also encode this same CDR3. The rearrangement uses TRBV9 and TRBJ2-1; 7 nucleotides match TRBD2. This CDR3 contains 15 residues. Germline values: CDR1 SGDLS, CDR2 YYNGEE. The V segment lost 0 bases and the J segment 0 bases; nucleotides outside the gene matches: 0. CDR3 coding DNA: TGTGCCAGCAGCGTAGGGGGGGGCTCCTACAATGAGCAGTTCTTC. It is translated as CASSVGGGSYNEQFF.

The CDR3: CASSLDRGTGGQYF. CDR3 sequence (DNA): TGTGCCAGCAGTCTGGACAGGGGGACAGGGGGGCAGTATTTT. V and J are TRBV6-1 and TRBJ2-3, with 11 bases that match TRBD1. The CDR3 loop spans 14 amino acids. Germline-derived CDR1 and CDR2 are MNHNS and SASEGT. The V and J ends lost 5 bases and 11 bases, in that order; junction bases with no gene match: 9.

The rearrangement uses TRBV7-9 and TRBJ2-1, with D tentatively TRBD1 (5 bases). V was pared by 7 bases and J by 2 bases, with 12 bases between. There are 14 residues in the CDR3. CDR1 and CDR2 (germline): SEHNR, FQNEAQ (reference sequence). CDR3 nucleotides: TGTGCCAGCATTCGTACAGGACCCTACAATGAGCAGTTCTTC. Amino acids: CASIRTGPYNEQFF.

The V call is TRBV5-1, the J call TRBJ1-1; weak D call: TRBD1 (5 bases). The V end lost 4 bases, the J end lost 0 bases, and 13 bases lay between the germline ends. This CDR3 region has 15 residues. Germline V lookup: CDR1 SGHRS, CDR2 YFSETQ. The CDR3 DNA follows: TGCGCCAGCAGCCTAACAGGTTTTATGAACACTGAAGCTTTCTTT. Protein: CASSLTGFMNTEAFF.

The J gene is TRBJ2-7, the V gene TRBV5-6; 7 nucleotides line up with TRBD1. V lost 4 bases, J lost 2 bases, and 9 bases stayed unmatched. CDR3 size: 15 residues. The germline CDR1 and CDR2 sequences are SGHDT and YYEEEE. CDR3 region: CASSPERGRTYEQYF. The CDR3 DNA sequence: TGTGCCAGCAGCCCAGAGAGGGGGCGAACCTACGAGCAGTACTTC.

This chain links TRBV7-2 with TRBJ1-2; the D gene is possibly TRBD1 (6 bases). Trimming pared 4 bases from V and 8 bases from J, leaving 20 bases between. Germline CDR1 and CDR2: SGHTA and FQGNSA. This CDR3 has 15 residues. CDR3 DNA sequence: TGTGCCAGCAGCTACACAGGGAGTAGGAGTCAGGGCTACACCTTC. Protein product: CASSYTGSRSQGYTF.

This sequence joins TRBV2 and TRBJ1-2; 8 bases fit TRBD1. The CDR3 consists of 14 residues. Germline lookup yields CDR1 SNHLY and CDR2 FYNNEI. Trimming at V came to 4 bases and at J to 8 bases, leaving 9 bases not matched to a gene. DNA for the CDR3: TGTGCCAGCAGTGCTGGGACAGGAGCTGTGGGCTACACCTTC. It encodes CASSAGTGAVGYTF.

This clone was detected a few times. This chain uses TRBV5-1 with TRBJ2-5; 7 bases line up with TRBD2. Germline CDR1 SGHRS, CDR2 YFSETQ. Germline trimming cut 0 bases from V and 0 bases from J; bases unmatched to any gene: 11. The CDR3 sequence is 18 residues long. The CDR3: CASSLVASGIPYQETQYF. CDR3 in DNA: TGCGCCAGCAGCTTGGTAGCTAGCGGAATACCCTACCAAGAGACCCAGTACTTC.

V and J are TRBV7-9 and TRBJ2-1; 10 bases map to TRBD2. This CDR3 is 17 amino acids long. Germline V gives CDR1 SEHNR, CDR2 FQNEAQ (reference sequence). With V trimmed by 2 bases and J by 0 bases, 4 bases remained unmatched. The CDR3 here is CASSLTSSGSSYNEQFF. Here the CDR3 DNA reads TGTGCCAGCAGCTTAACCTCTAGCGGGAGCTCCTACAATGAGCAGTTCTTC.

V and J are TRBV2 and TRBJ2-6; D is uncertain. Trimming cost V 8 bases and J 0 bases, with 8 bases left between them. CDR1 is SNHLY, CDR2 FYNNEI, per germline. The CDR3 is 14 amino acids. Here the CDR3 reads CASLTSSGANVLTF. The CDR3 DNA sequence: TGTGCCAGCTTAACCAGCTCTGGGGCCAACGTCCTGACTTTC.

This rearrangement joins TRBV19 to TRBJ1-5; 7 positions match TRBD1. The germline V gene has CDR1 LNHDA and CDR2 SQIVND (reference sequence). V shed 7 bases, J shed 4 bases, and the junction held 13 bases outside the gene matches. The CDR3 runs 16 residues. CDR3: CASKYLTGNGNQPQHF. The CDR3 DNA reads as TGTGCCAGTAAATACCTGACAGGGAATGGTAATCAGCCCCAGCATTTT.

J is TRBJ2-2 and V is TRBV7-7, with 7 bases fitting TRBD1. This CDR3 comprises 15 residues. The germline CDR1 and CDR2 sequences are SSHAT and FNYEAQ (reference sequence). The J segment lost 5 bases and the V segment lost 5 bases, leaving 8 bases of the junction unmatched. In DNA, the CDR3 is TGTGCCAGCAGCCGAGGGACAGATCTAACCGGGGAGCTGTTTTTT. Translated, it gives CASSRGTDLTGELFF. Using reference TRBV7-7 and TRBJ2-2 for the parts outside the CDR3, the full variable domain is GAGVSQSPRYKVTKRGQDVTLRCDPISSHATLYWYQQALGQGPEFLTYFNYEAQPDKSGLPSDRFSAERPEGSISTLTIQRTEQRDSAMYRCASSRGTDLTGELFFGEGSRLTVL.

The V gene is TRBV5-5, the J gene TRBJ2-1, with 10 bases lining up with TRBD1. Germline assignment: CDR1 SGHKS and CDR2 YYEKEE (reference sequence). V was clipped by 3 bases and J by 2 bases; unmatched bases: 2. The CDR3 length is 15 residues. CDR3 amino acids: CASSSTGGAYNEQFF. In DNA form, the CDR3 reads TGTGCCAGCAGCTCGACAGGGGGCGCCTACAATGAGCAGTTCTTC. The whole variable domain, remainder taken from reference TRBV5-5 and TRBJ2-1, is DAGVTQSPTHLIKTRGQQVTLRCSPISGHKSVSWYQQVLGQGPQFIFQYYEKEERGRGNFPDRFSARQFPNYSSELNVNALLLGDSALYLCASSSTGGAYNEQFFGPGTRLTVL.

The table lists this clone with a few counts. The gene calls are TRBV5-4 and TRBJ1-2, with 7 bases fitting TRBD1. The V gene's germline CDR1 is SGHNT and CDR2 YYREEE (reference sequence). Trimming removed 5 bases from V and 4 bases from J; junction bases left unmatched: 17. The CDR3 has 17 amino acids. Written as DNA, the CDR3 is TGTGCCAGCAGAATCAGGCCGGGACAGCCACATCTCTATGGCTACACCTTC. Protein product: CASRIRPGQPHLYGYTF.

DNA for the CDR3: TGTGCCAGCAGCTTAGGCGGGACAGAGAATGAAAAACTGTTTTTT. It codes for CASSLGGTENEKLFF. The gene calls are TRBV7-9 and TRBJ1-4; 7 bases match TRBD1. From germline, CDR1 is SEHNR and CDR2 FQNEAQ (reference sequence). The CDR3 sequence is 15 residues long. Trimming cost V 1 base and J 5 bases; bases outside gene matches: 4.

There are a few counts of this clone. The chain carries TRBV13 and TRBJ2-7; TRBD2 matches at 7 bases. J lost 5 bases, V lost 5 bases, and 9 bases had no gene match. Germline assignment: CDR1 PRHDT and CDR2 FYEKMQ (reference sequence). The CDR3 spans 14 residues. The CDR3 here is CASSLQREGNEQYF. DNA of the CDR3: TGTGCCAGCAGCCTACAGCGGGAAGGAAACGAGCAGTACTTC.

The chain recombines TRBV11-1 with TRBJ2-3; 7 bases map to TRBD1. From germline, CDR1 is SGHAT and CDR2 FQDESV (reference sequence). This CDR3 spans 16 amino acids. V was pared by 1 base and J by 3 bases, with 7 bases of the junction left unmatched. CDR3 nucleotides: TGTGCCAGCAGCTTAGTGGGCAGGGGGTCTACAGATACGCAGTATTTT. Protein sequence: CASSLVGRGSTDTQYF.

The V gene is TRBV27, the J gene TRBJ2-5; TRBD2 is a possible D gene (5 bases). V lost 8 bases and J lost 2, with 12 bases in between. This CDR3 is 13 amino acids long. Per germline, CDR1 MNHEY and CDR2 SMNVEV (reference sequence). CDR3 nucleotide sequence: TGTGCCAGCGGACTGTGGCCTCAAGAGACCCAGTACTTC. This translates into CASGLWPQETQYF.

This clone appeared a single time. The genes are TRBV7-8 and TRBJ2-7, with 8 bases identical to TRBD1. The germline CDR1 and CDR2 sequences are SGHVS and FQNEAQ. Trimming took 3 bases from V and 3 from J; bases not matched to a gene: 4. The length of the CDR3 is 14 residues. The CDR3 nucleotides read TGTGCCAGCAGCTTCCCGGACAGGGTCTACGAGCAGTACTTC. It is translated as CASSFPDRVYEQYF.

For this clone: Relative to the germline gene, one junction end is altered; a read error may explain this. The rearrangement uses TRBV5-4 and TRBJ1-4, with 7 nucleotides matching TRBD1. The CDR3 contains 12 residues. Germline CDR1 SGHNT, CDR2 YYREEE (reference sequence). The CDR3, as DNA: TGTGCCAGCCACAACAGGGGAGAGAAACTGTATTTT. This sequence encodes CASHNRGEKLYF. The full variable domain, in which reference TRBV5-4 and TRBJ1-4 provide the parts outside the CDR3, is ETGVTQSPTHLIKTRGQQVTLRCSSQSGHNTVSWYQQALGQGPQFIFQYYREEENGRGNFPPRFSGLQFPNYSSELNVNALELDDSALYLCASHNRGEKLYFGSGTQLSVL.

The chain combines TRBV7-2 with TRBJ2-7; 9 bases align to TRBD1. J was trimmed by 3 bases and V by 4 bases; bases with no gene match: 7. The CDR3 has 15 residues. Germline V gene sequence: CDR1 SGHTA, CDR2 FQGNSA. CDR3 sequence reads: CASSYPGQGVYEQYF. CDR3 sequence (DNA): TGTGCCAGCAGCTACCCGGGACAGGGAGTCTACGAGCAGTACTTC.

The chain couples TRBV10-3 to TRBJ2-3; 11 bases are shared with TRBD2. CDR1 and CDR2 (germline): ENHRY, SYGVKD. The CDR3 runs to 18 residues. V trimming: 0 bases; J trimming: 3 bases; junction bases outside the gene matches: 8. The CDR3, as DNA: TGTGCCATCAGTGAGTCATCCCGGACTAGCGGGCAGACAGATACGCAGTATTTT. Translated, it gives CAISESSRTSGQTDTQYF.

The rearrangement uses TRBV9 and TRBJ2-1, with TRBD2 matching over 8 bases. With 4 bases clipped from V and 5 bases from J, the junction kept 11 bases outside the gene matches. Germline CDR1 reads SGDLS; CDR2 reads YYNGEE. The CDR3 has 16 residues. CDR3 nucleotides: TGTGCCAGCAGCCCTCAACCAGCGGGAGTTAACAATGAGCAGTTCTTC. Protein sequence: CASSPQPAGVNNEQFF. Looking up the rest from reference TRBV9 and TRBJ2-1 gives the full variable domain: DSGVTQTPKHLITATGQRVTLRCSPRSGDLSVYWYQQSLDQGLQFLIQYYNGEERAKGNILERFSAQQFPDLHSELNLSSLELGDSALYFCASSPQPAGVNNEQFFGPGTRLTVL.